This TCR beta chain appears in the sequencing data of a study of blood T cell repertoires in COVID-19. Across the whole study: Specimens from acute and convalescent COVID-19 originated in the United States, Italy and Spain. The cDNA or gDNA used as material had been derived from T cells, B-cell-depleted T cells, or PBMCs.

Patients from Seattle were sampled longitudinally, starting during active infection. This CDR3 is 16 amino acids long. The V gene's germline CDR1 is SNHLY and CDR2 FYNNEI. Trimming took 6 bases from V and 3 from J; bases not matched to a gene: 9. In the original analysis: Reference gene primers were amplified, and this amplification served to estimate nucleated cell counts. Clones were sequenced by immunoSEQ multiplex PCR, and TCRdb holds only the in-frame ones, with some missing. That table furnishes V, J and clone size, whereas the DNA furnished D and trimming. The sample consists of about 300,000 clones, over 75% of them appearing once.

The sequencing sample was made of peripheral blood. The chain combines TRBV2 with TRBJ2-3; 10 bases map to TRBD2. This sequence was found in a woman younger than 45 with COVID-19, enrolled during active disease. CDR3 sequence (DNA): TGTGCCAGCAGGTCGGTACCGGGACTAGCGACAGATACGCAGTATTTT. As protein: CASRSVPGLATDTQYF.